A single sample is the source of the 27 T cell receptor beta chains below, sequenced in a study of regulatory T cells in long-lasting Graves disease. Indicated time point: newly diagnosed GD, antithyroid drugs for less than 3 months. Following extraction of RNA from PBMCs, that RNA was used to make the TCR library. Arm-PCR of CDR3 regions and iRepertoire HTBI primers were used to build TCR beta libraries. Each CDR3 protein is one row after TCRdb ran MiXCR on the multiplex PCR reads. The sample carries about 440,000 distinct CDR3 sequences, 15% to 20% recorded once. This same sample was also part of a study on T cells in Graves' hyperthyroidism and ophthalmopathy.

The sample was peripheral blood mononuclear cells (PBMCs), taken at new diagnosis, from a patient treated with antithyroid drugs. Receptors originate from a young woman with Graves disease.

This clonotype was detected many times. V and J are TRBV18 and TRBJ2-5; unclear D gene. V lost 0 bases and J 2 bases, leaving 4 bases between the germline ends. The length of the CDR3 is 13 residues. Looked up from germline, CDR1 is KGHSH and CDR2 is LQKENI. The CDR3 loop is CASSPPLQETQYF. For the CDR3, the DNA is TGTGCCAGCTCACCACCTCTTCAAGAGACCCAGTACTTC. The full variable domain, its missing parts supplied by reference TRBV18 and TRBJ2-5, is NAGVMQNPRHLVRRRGQEARLRCSPMKGHSHVYWYRQLPEEGLKFMVYLQKENIIDESGMPKERFSAEFPKEGPSILRIQQVVRGDSAAYFCASSPPLQETQYFGPGTRLLVL.

The gene calls are TRBV6-2 or TRBV6-3 and TRBJ2-1; 12 bases agree with TRBD2. Losses at the gene ends were 7 bases for V and 1 base for J; bases not matched to a gene: 11. The CDR3 totals 18 residues. The germline V gene encodes CDR1 MNHEY and CDR2 SVGEGT. The CDR3 spells CASTGGLAGPPSYNEQFF. CDR3 DNA: TGTGCCAGCACCGGCGGACTAGCGGGACCACCATCCTACAATGAGCAGTTCTTC.

This clonotype has just a few counts. The CDR3 here is CASSQDRASGTSTDTQYF. In DNA, the CDR3 is TGTGCCAGCAGCCAAGATCGGGCTAGCGGGACCAGCACAGATACGCAGTATTTT. The V and J genes are TRBV11-3 and TRBJ2-3; TRBD2 aligns across 9 bases. V gave up 5 bases and J gave up 0 bases; unmatched junction bases: 12. The CDR3 extends over 18 amino acids. Per the germline V gene, CDR1 is SGHNT and CDR2 is YENEEA.

This clonotype was seen more than once but under ten times. The chain recombines TRBV6-1 with TRBJ1-5; D remains ambiguous. V lost 1 base to trimming and J lost 7 bases, with 11 bases between them. CDR1 and CDR2 (germline): MNHNS, SASEGT. The CDR3 length is 14 residues. CDR3 DNA sequence: TGTGCCAGCAGTGAAGTCCAGGTTGAACAGCCCCAGCATTTT. Translating it yields CASSEVQVEQPQHF.

V and J are TRBV20-1 and TRBJ2-7, with D possibly TRBD1 on 6 matching bases. Trimming cost V 2 bases and J 0 bases, with 20 bases left between them. The CDR3 has 17 residues. The germline gives CDR1 DFQATT, CDR2 SNEGSKA (reference sequence). This CDR3 reads CSARKTRTDWSSYEQYF. The CDR3 DNA is TGCAGTGCTAGAAAGACAAGGACAGACTGGAGCTCCTACGAGCAGTACTTC.

This clonotype was picked up many times. The V gene is TRBV18, the J gene TRBJ2-2; maybe TRBD2 (7 bases). From germline, CDR1 is KGHSH and CDR2 LQKENI. Trimming left V 0 bases short and J 6 bases short, with 14 bases between. CDR3 length: 16 residues. CDR3 in DNA: TGTGCCAGCTCACCACCGACAGGACTAGAATCCGGGGAGCTGTTTTTT. It codes for CASSPPTGLESGELFF.

This clonotype was seen at least ten times. The chain is built from TRBV12-3 or TRBV12-4 and TRBJ2-7, with TRBD1 matching 7 bases. This CDR3 is built from 15 residues. With V trimmed by 6 bases and J by 2 bases, 10 bases remained unmatched. CDR3 in amino acids: CASREDRDRTYEQYF. The CDR3 DNA follows: TGTGCCAGCAGAGAAGATCGGGACAGAACCTACGAGCAGTACTTC.

This clonotype was observed at least ten times. The J gene is TRBJ1-1, the V gene TRBV27; D gene ambiguous. There are 15 residues in the CDR3. V was trimmed by 4 bases and J by 1 base, leaving 13 bases between them. The germline V gene encodes CDR1 MNHEY and CDR2 SMNVEV (reference sequence). Written as DNA, the CDR3 is TGTGCCAGCAGTTCGGTCCGAATAAGGAACACTGAAGCTTTCTTT. Its translation is CASSSVRIRNTEAFF.

The V call is TRBV18, the J call TRBJ2-6; 11 nucleotides align to TRBD1. The germline V gene encodes CDR1 KGHSH and CDR2 LQKENI. With 2 bases clipped from V and 0 bases from J, the junction kept 9 bases outside the gene matches. The CDR3 has 20 residues. The DNA for the CDR3 is TGTGCCAGCTCACCATATTCTGGACAGGGGGCTTTCTCTGGGGCCAACGTCCTGACTTTC. Translating gives CASSPYSGQGAFSGANVLTF.

This clonotype was detected ten times or more. This chain connects TRBV20-1 to TRBJ2-1; 10 bases are shared with TRBD2. The CDR3 runs 15 residues. Trimming took 5 bases from V and 8 from J; bases not matched to a gene: 12. Germline lookup yields CDR1 DFQATT and CDR2 SNEGSKA (reference sequence). The CDR3 loop reads CSAVIAGGRWYEQFF. The CDR3 DNA is TGCAGTGCTGTAATAGCGGGAGGTCGTTGGTATGAGCAGTTCTTC.

This clonotype was counted ten times or more. The chain carries TRBV7-3 and TRBJ2-3; unclear D gene. The CDR3 sequence is 16 residues long. Germline-derived CDR1 and CDR2 are SGHTA and FQGTGA. V was pared by 1 base and J by 6 bases, with 17 bases between. This CDR3 reads CASSLSSLFDPDTQYF. CDR3 bases: TGTGCCAGCAGCTTAAGCTCCCTATTCGATCCCGATACGCAGTATTTT. The full variable domain, in which reference TRBV7-3 and TRBJ2-3 provide the parts outside the CDR3, is GAGVSQTPSNKVTEKGKYVELRCDPISGHTALYWYRQSLGQGPEFLIYFQGTGAADDSGLPNDRFFAVRPEGSVSTLKIQRTERGDSAVYLCASSLSSLFDPDTQYFGPGTRLTVL.

The sample holds many counts of this clonotype. This chain joins TRBV7-9 and TRBJ2-7; 7 bases line up with TRBD2. The CDR3 has 16 residues. Germline CDR1 reads SEHNR; CDR2 reads FQNEAQ (reference sequence). Germline trimming cut 2 bases from V and 3 bases from J; bases unmatched to any gene: 10. DNA for the CDR3: TGTGCCAGCAGCTTACGGGCGGGGGAAATGATCTACGAGCAGTACTTC. Translating it yields CASSLRAGEMIYEQYF.

This clonotype has a count of ten or more. This chain links TRBV3-1 with TRBJ2-1, with 9 bases lining up with TRBD2. The CDR3 length is 15 residues. Trimming at V came to 4 bases and at J to 8 bases, leaving 9 bases not matched to a gene. In germline, CDR1 is LGHDT, CDR2 YNNKEL (reference sequence). CDR3 in amino acids: CASSPPSGRYYEQFF. The CDR3 bases are TGTGCCAGCAGCCCCCCGAGCGGGAGGTATTATGAGCAGTTCTTC.

This clonotype has only a few counts. The chain combines TRBV7-3 with TRBJ1-2; 7 nucleotides agree with TRBD1. The CDR3 loop spans 14 amino acids. Germline V lookup: CDR1 SGHTA, CDR2 FQGTGA. Trimming at V came to 2 bases and at J to 7 bases, leaving 7 bases not matched to a gene. The CDR3 DNA follows: TGTGCCAGCAGCTTAGCCGGGACAGCATCTGGCTACACCTTC. Protein: CASSLAGTASGYTF.

This clonotype was seen only a few times. The V call is TRBV4-3, the J call TRBJ2-3; D remains ambiguous. This CDR3 has 15 residues. Trimming cost V 4 bases and J 3 bases, with 14 bases left between them. Germline lookup yields CDR1 LGHNA and CDR2 YSLEER. CDR3 in DNA: TGCGCCAGCAGCCGCTCAGATGATAGGACAGATACGCAGTATTTT. This sequence encodes CASSRSDDRTDTQYF.

The sample holds many counts of this clonotype. The rearrangement joins TRBV28 to TRBJ2-5; 9 positions agree with TRBD2. After removal of 7 bases from V and 4 bases from J, the junction contained 10 bases not matched to a gene. This CDR3 contains 15 residues. Germline-derived CDR1 and CDR2 are MDHEN and SYDVKM. This CDR3 reads CASTLGREGPETQYF. DNA for the CDR3: TGTGCCAGCACCCTAGGGCGGGAGGGCCCAGAGACCCAGTACTTC.

This clonotype has ten or more counts. V and J are TRBV5-1 and TRBJ2-3; D perhaps matches TRBD2 (5 bases). Germline V CDR1 and CDR2: SGHRS, YFSETQ. This CDR3 has 14 residues. V was pared by 7 bases and J by 4 bases, with 16 bases between. The DNA of the CDR3 is TGCGCCAGCTCACCGATTGGAGGATCAGATACGCAGTATTTT. Amino acids: CASSPIGGSDTQYF.

Turning to this clonotype: Since a much larger clone is just one base distant, this may be a read error. V gene TRBV11-2 combines with J gene TRBJ2-5; 14 nucleotides line up with TRBD2. Germline values: CDR1 SGHAT, CDR2 FQNNGV. The CDR3 is 17 residues long. The CDR3 loop reads CASSLRLAGGIQKTQYF. The CDR3 DNA reads as TGTGCCAGCAGCTTGAGACTAGCGGGAGGGATCCAAAAGACCCAGTACTTC.

This clonotype was observed many times. V is TRBV6-2 or TRBV6-3 and J is TRBJ2-1; D is unclear. This CDR3 comprises 11 residues. Germline assignment: CDR1 MNHEY and CDR2 SVGEGT. The ends were cut back, 2 bases at V and 13 bases at J, with 9 bases in the middle. The CDR3: CASSYGHQQFF. CDR3 DNA: TGTGCCAGCAGTTACGGCCATCAACAGTTCTTC.

V usage is TRBV24-1 and J usage is TRBJ2-1; possibly TRBD1 or TRBD2 for D (5 bases each). This CDR3 has 15 amino acids. Trimming shortened V by 3 bases and J by 0 bases, and 8 bases separated the two germline ends. CDR1 is KGHDR and CDR2 is SFDVKD in the germline V gene. CDR3: CATSDGGDSYNEQFF. The DNA of the CDR3 is TGTGCCACCAGTGATGGGGGTGACTCCTACAATGAGCAGTTCTTC.

There are many counts of this clonotype. This chain uses TRBV7-2 with TRBJ2-7, with D maybe TRBD2 (5 bases). The V end was cut by 3 bases, the J end by 2 bases, with 14 bases between. The V gene's germline CDR1 is SGHTA and CDR2 FQGNSA. The CDR3 has 15 amino acids. DNA of the CDR3: TGTGCCAGCAGCTTCGCGGAGGCCTCGCCCTACGAGCAGTACTTC. Translation gives CASSFAEASPYEQYF.

Many counts were recorded for this clonotype. This chain connects TRBV7-3 to TRBJ2-3, with 11 bases matching TRBD2. From germline, CDR1 is SGHTA and CDR2 FQGTGA. The V and J ends lost 4 bases and 8 bases, in that order; junction bases with no gene match: 2. This CDR3 has 13 residues. CDR3 in amino acids: CASSSGTSGTQYF. As DNA, the CDR3 is TGTGCCAGCAGCTCCGGGACTAGCGGTACGCAGTATTTT.

V gene TRBV9 combines with J gene TRBJ2-1; TRBD1 aligns across 10 bases. The CDR3 is 16 amino acids. With 0 bases clipped from V and 6 bases from J, the junction kept 6 bases outside the gene matches. The germline V gene has CDR1 SGDLS and CDR2 YYNGEE. The CDR3 here is CASSVVPRDRGNEQFF. CDR3 bases: TGTGCCAGCAGCGTAGTCCCCCGGGACAGGGGCAATGAGCAGTTCTTC.

The chain recombines TRBV24-1 with TRBJ2-3, with 12 bases that match TRBD2. The DNA matches TRBJ2-7 better at its end, which makes the J call doubtful. This CDR3 region has 17 residues. Germline CDR1 KGHDR, CDR2 SFDVKD. The CDR3 loop is CATSDTTSGSWSYEQYF. In DNA, the CDR3 is TGTGCCACCAGTGATACGACTAGCGGGAGTTGGTCCTACGAGCAGTACTTC.

This clonotype was seen ten or more times. The chain joins TRBV6-5 to TRBJ2-7; D unresolved. Germline loops: CDR1 MNHEY, CDR2 SVGAGI. This CDR3 spans 14 amino acids. V dropped 0 bases and J dropped 1 base, with 7 bases sitting between them. The CDR3, as DNA: TGTGCCAGCAGTTACTCGGGCGGATCCTACGAGCAGTACTTC. Its translation: CASSYSGGSYEQYF.

Many counts were recorded for this clonotype. The V call is TRBV20-1, the J call TRBJ1-4; no clear D gene. Trimming took off 3 bases at V and 7 bases at J, with 12 bases between the two ends. This CDR3 is 13 amino acids long. Germline values: CDR1 DFQATT, CDR2 SNEGSKA (reference sequence). The chain's CDR3 is CSASPHEVEKLFF. In DNA form, the CDR3 reads TGCAGTGCTAGTCCTCACGAGGTTGAAAAACTGTTTTTT.

In regard to this clonotype: One base separates it from a far larger clone, so it is likely a read error. The chain has TRBV29-1 and TRBJ2-5; the match to TRBD1 covers 7 bases. CDR3 length equals 15 residues. Germline V lookup: CDR1 SQVTM, CDR2 ANQGSEA. The CDR3 sequence: CSASPSGRGQETQYF. The CDR3 nucleotides are TGCAGTGCTAGTCCCTCGGGCAGGGGGCAAGAGACCCAGTACTTC.